The next 10 T cell receptor beta chains were all read from a single sample in a study of brain T cells in children with intractable seizures listed by TCRdb under 2021. The sample's time point, from its label and the paper: resected brain tissue, or blood drawn just prior to surgery. Preparation of the library involved the immunoSEQ multiplex PCR assay. The source is immuneACCESS, and TCRdb retained only in-frame sequences with V and J called. Part of the clones is not carried over; for the studies checked, unresolved V genes explain less than half of this, and the remainder is unexplained. In all, the sample holds 80,000 or so clones, and under 95% of those were seen once. The ten largest make up approximately 24% of the sample. The source was peripheral blood, collected at surgery. These receptors came from a girl aged 2 to 9 with Rasmussen encephalitis and intractable seizures.

The chain couples TRBV2 to TRBJ2-2, with D hard to call. V was clipped by 1 base and J by 5 bases, with 5 bases between them. Germline CDR1 reads SNHLY; CDR2 reads FYNNEI. There are 13 residues in the CDR3. CDR3 sequence reads: CASSEVGTGELFF. The CDR3 DNA is TGTGCCAGCAGTGAAGTCGGGACCGGGGAGCTGTTTTTT.

This sequence joins TRBV29-1 and TRBJ1-2; TRBD1 matches 9 bases. Trimming cost V 7 bases and J 8 bases; bases outside gene matches: 8. The V gene's germline CDR1 is SQVTM and CDR2 ANQGSEA. The CDR3 has 12 residues. CDR3 sequence reads: CSGSQGAGGYTF. The CDR3 DNA follows: TGCAGCGGTTCACAGGGGGCGGGAGGCTACACCTTC.

The chain employs TRBV7-9 and TRBJ1-2; no clear D. Per germline, CDR1 SEHNR and CDR2 FQNEAQ (reference sequence). CDR3 length equals 12 residues. Trimming pared 11 bases from V and 2 bases from J, leaving 12 bases between. Here the CDR3 DNA reads TGTGCCTACGAGCCCCTAAACTATGGCTACACCTTC. Translating it yields CAYEPLNYGYTF.

The J gene is TRBJ2-1, the V gene TRBV7-9; perhaps D is TRBD1 or TRBD2 (5 bases each). The CDR3 contains 12 residues. V lost 6 bases and J lost 7, with 10 bases in between. Germline-derived CDR1 and CDR2 are SEHNR and FQNEAQ (reference sequence). The CDR3 DNA reads as TGTGCCAGCAGGGCTGGGGGTAATGAGCAGTTCTTC. This gives the protein CASRAGGNEQFF.

The CDR3 loop is CASSQGQGGNTEAFF. In DNA form, the CDR3 reads TGCGCCAGCAGCCAAGGACAGGGGGGGAACACTGAAGCTTTCTTT. The chain links TRBV4-1 to TRBJ1-1, with TRBD1 matching 9 bases. With 1 base clipped from V and 1 base from J, the junction kept 1 base outside the gene matches. The CDR3 loop spans 15 amino acids. Germline V lookup: CDR1 MGHRA, CDR2 YSYEKL.

The chain uses TRBV10-2 and TRBJ2-1; 8 bases match TRBD2. Looked up from germline, CDR1 is WSHSY and CDR2 is SAAADI. The V segment lost 10 bases and the J segment 2 bases; nucleotides outside the gene matches: 7. The CDR3 consists of 14 residues. CDR3 nucleotide sequence: TGCGCCACCCTCACTAGCGGAGCCTACAATGAGCAGTTCTTC. Its translation: CATLTSGAYNEQFF.

The V call is TRBV19, the J call TRBJ1-4; D possibly corresponds to TRBD1 (6 bases). There are 16 residues in the CDR3. Trimming removed 5 bases from V and 3 bases from J, with 16 bases in between. The V gene's germline CDR1 is LNHDA and CDR2 SQIVND (reference sequence). The CDR3 DNA is TGTGCCAGTAGTGTCGCTGGGGGCCTTGCTAATGAAAAACTGTTTTTT. Its translation is CASSVAGGLANEKLFF.

This chain connects TRBV10-3 to TRBJ1-1, with a tentative D call TRBD1 (5 bases). In germline, CDR1 is ENHRY, CDR2 SYGVKD. The CDR3 runs 14 residues. With 1 base removed from V and 3 bases from J, the gap between germline ends came to 9 bases. The CDR3 DNA sequence: TGTGCCATCAGTGAGTACGGGACGGACACTGAAGCTTTCTTT. Encoded protein: CAISEYGTDTEAFF.

The rearrangement uses TRBV6-5 and TRBJ2-2; D remains ambiguous. Deletions cut 8 bases from V and 1 base from J, with 8 bases between. CDR3 length: 13 residues. Germline values: CDR1 MNHEY, CDR2 SVGAGI. CDR3 sequence: CASRARNTGELFF. The CDR3 DNA reads TGTGCCAGCCGGGCACGGAACACCGGGGAGCTGTTTTTT.

CDR3 amino acids: CASSPYLTVTANYGYTF. As DNA, the CDR3 is TGCGCCAGCAGCCCATATCTGACCGTGACAGCTAACTATGGCTACACCTTC. The rearrangement uses TRBV4-1 and TRBJ1-2, with D possibly being TRBD1 (5 bases). There are 17 residues in the CDR3. The germline V gene has CDR1 MGHRA and CDR2 YSYEKL. V was cut by 4 bases and J by 0 bases, with 18 bases left in between.